Listed here are 24 T cell receptor beta chains from one sample, sequenced in a study of T cell responses to AZD1222 COVID-19 vaccine. Profiled with immunoSEQ multiplex PCR; TCRdb holds only in-frame clones, not every one. The data show approximately 160,000 clones, with 90% seen just once and approximately 2.8% held by the top ten. The sequences come from peripheral blood, collected on day 0 of AZD1222 vaccination. The receptor source for this set is an adult in good health.

The V gene is TRBV11-2, the J gene TRBJ1-6; possibly TRBD1 for D (5 bases). The CDR3 consists of 15 residues. The V end lost 0 bases, the J end lost 4 bases, and 7 bases lay between the germline ends. Per germline, CDR1 SGHAT and CDR2 FQNNGV. The CDR3: CASSLEWGYNSPLHF. As DNA, the CDR3 is TGTGCCAGCAGCTTAGAGTGGGGGTATAATTCACCCCTCCACTTT.

This sequence joins TRBV3-1 (or the pseudogene TRBV3-2) and TRBJ1-1; D is undetermined. Deletions cut 1 base from V and 1 base from J, with 1 base between. Germline V lookup: CDR1 LGHDT, CDR2 YNNKEL (reference sequence). This CDR3 is 12 amino acids long. This CDR3 reads CASSQGNTEAFF. CDR3 coding DNA: TGTGCCAGCAGCCAAGGGAACACTGAAGCTTTCTTT.

This clone occurred a few times. The chain is built from TRBV7-3 and TRBJ2-4; D ambiguous. V lost 1 base, J lost 8 bases, and 9 bases lay in between. The CDR3 covers 13 residues. Per germline, CDR1 SGHTA and CDR2 FQGTGA. The CDR3: CASSLSRNDIQYF. The CDR3 nucleotides read TGTGCCAGCAGCTTAAGCCGGAACGACATTCAGTACTTC.

The CDR3 coding sequence is TGCAGTGCTAGTCCTAGCGGGGGGGCCGGTGAGCAGTTCTTC. It translates to CSASPSGGAGEQFF. The rearrangement uses TRBV20-1 and TRBJ2-1; TRBD2 matches at 12 bases. The CDR3 loop spans 14 amino acids. The V gene's germline CDR1 is DFQATT and CDR2 SNEGSKA (reference sequence). V gave up 3 bases and J gave up 9 bases; unmatched junction bases: 6.

The rearrangement uses TRBV9 and TRBJ2-5, with D unclear. The CDR3 has 13 residues. Germline CDR1 and CDR2: SGDLS and YYNGEE. V shed 0 bases and J shed 5 bases, with 8 bases lying between them. The CDR3 DNA follows: TGTGCCAGCAGCGTAGGAGCATGGGAGACCCAGTACTTC. This encodes CASSVGAWETQYF.

The chain has TRBV14 and TRBJ1-1; 8 bases are a match to TRBD1. The germline V gene encodes CDR1 SGHDN and CDR2 FVKESK. The CDR3 has 14 residues. Trimming removed 5 bases from V and 4 bases from J; junction bases left unmatched: 6. For the CDR3, the DNA is TGTGCCAGCAGCTACAGGGGGTATTTCACTGAAGCTTTCTTT. Protein: CASSYRGYFTEAFF.

The DNA of the CDR3 is TGCGCCAGCAGCCAAGTTGCCATCGCCCTGAACACTGAAGCTTTCTTT. This encodes CASSQVAIALNTEAFF. V is TRBV4-1 and J is TRBJ1-1; D is uncertain. V was trimmed by 1 base and J by 0 bases, leaving 12 bases between them. Germline assignment: CDR1 MGHRA and CDR2 YSYEKL. This CDR3 has 16 residues.

The rearrangement uses TRBV19 and TRBJ1-5; D gene ambiguous. Germline V gene data show CDR1 as LNHDA and CDR2 as SQIVND (reference sequence). The length of the CDR3 is 16 residues. Trimming pared 1 base from V and 0 bases from J, leaving 10 bases between. The CDR3 is CASSIVQGYSNQPQHF. The CDR3 nucleotides read TGTGCCAGTAGTATAGTTCAAGGGTATAGCAATCAGCCCCAGCATTTT.

This clone was counted a few times. The chain links TRBV7-2 to TRBJ1-1, with 9 bases matching TRBD1. The length of the CDR3 is 15 residues. V lost 4 bases, J lost 7 bases, and 10 bases stayed unmatched. Germline V gene lookup returns CDR1 SGHTA and CDR2 FQGNSA. Here the CDR3 reads CASSYLQGASGEAFF. CDR3 DNA: TGTGCCAGCAGCTACTTACAGGGGGCCTCGGGTGAAGCTTTCTTT.

The chain has TRBV3-1 (or the pseudogene TRBV3-2) and TRBJ1-4; D perhaps matches TRBD1 (5 bases). Germline CDR1 reads LGHDT; CDR2 reads YNNKEL (reference sequence). The V and J ends lost 0 bases and 5 bases respectively, with 19 bases between them. The CDR3 loop spans 18 amino acids. CDR3 bases: TGTGCCAGCAGCCAAGACGGGCGACAGTATTCTCGGAATGAAAAACTGTTTTTT. This codes for CASSQDGRQYSRNEKLFF.

The CDR3 sequence is CASSGRQLRYTEAFF. Here the CDR3 DNA reads TGTGCCAGCAGCGGCCGACAGTTACGGTACACTGAAGCTTTCTTT. This chain links TRBV13 with TRBJ1-1; weak D call: TRBD1 (5 bases). The CDR3 loop spans 15 amino acids. Trimming removed 5 bases at V and 3 bases at J, with 16 bases between. Germline-derived CDR1 and CDR2 are PRHDT and FYEKMQ (reference sequence).

This clone was found once. The chain carries TRBV9 and TRBJ2-3; TRBD2 agrees at 9 bases. Trimming cost V 4 bases and J 2 bases; bases outside gene matches: 8. Germline loops: CDR1 SGDLS, CDR2 YYNGEE. The CDR3 contains 16 residues. The CDR3 DNA reads TGTGCCAGCAGCCCCCGGAGCGGGGGGTACACAGATACGCAGTATTTT. Translated, it gives CASSPRSGGYTDTQYF.

The J gene is TRBJ2-3, the V gene TRBV5-5, with D unclear. The CDR3 spans 14 residues. Germline lookup yields CDR1 SGHKS and CDR2 YYEKEE (reference sequence). V was clipped by 2 bases and J by 4 bases, with 11 bases between them. CDR3 nucleotides: TGTGCCAGCAGCTTCCCGGGTTCCTCAGATACGCAGTATTTT. It yields the protein CASSFPGSSDTQYF.

The table lists this clone with a few counts. This chain joins TRBV27 and TRBJ1-5; tentatively, D is TRBD1 (6 bases). The germline V gene has CDR1 MNHEY and CDR2 SMNVEV (reference sequence). V was shortened by 6 bases and J by 6 bases, with 15 bases between the two germline ends. CDR3 length: 14 amino acids. The DNA for the CDR3 is TGTGCCAGCAGATTACAGGGATCAGGTCAGCCCCAGCATTTT. Translated, it gives CASRLQGSGQPQHF.

The gene calls are TRBV27 and TRBJ1-6; TRBD1 is a possible D gene (6 bases). The CDR3 extends over 15 amino acids. Germline CDR1 reads MNHEY; CDR2 reads SMNVEV (reference sequence). V was trimmed by 2 bases and J by 10 bases, leaving 15 bases between them. The CDR3 DNA is TGTGCCAGCAGTTTAACCCGACAGGCAGGATCACCCCTCCACTTT. It encodes CASSLTRQAGSPLHF.

The chain joins TRBV4-1 to TRBJ1-2, with TRBD1 matching 11 bases. CDR3 length: 16 amino acids. Per the germline V gene, CDR1 is MGHRA and CDR2 is YSYEKL. V was pared by 5 bases and J by 4 bases, with 9 bases of the junction left unmatched. The CDR3 bases are TGCGCCAGCAGCTCCAATTGGGACAGGGGGAGCTATGGCTACACCTTC. Translating gives CASSSNWDRGSYGYTF.

The chain joins TRBV7-3 to TRBJ1-4, with 10 positions matching TRBD1. The CDR3 is 16 residues long. V trimming: 5 bases; J trimming: 8 bases; junction bases outside the gene matches: 11. Looked up from germline, CDR1 is SGHTA and CDR2 is FQGTGA. The CDR3 protein is CASSTGTGEEEEKLFF. In DNA, the CDR3 is TGTGCCAGCAGCACCGGGACAGGGGAGGAGGAGGAAAAACTGTTTTTT. Using reference TRBV7-3 and TRBJ1-4 for the parts outside the CDR3, the full variable domain is GAGVSQTPSNKVTEKGKYVELRCDPISGHTALYWYRQSLGQGPEFLIYFQGTGAADDSGLPNDRFFAVRPEGSVSTLKIQRTERGDSAVYLCASSTGTGEEEEKLFFGSGTQLSVL.

This rearrangement joins TRBV3-1 (or the pseudogene TRBV3-2) to TRBJ2-7; D is possibly TRBD1 (6 bases). The V gene's germline CDR1 is LGHDT and CDR2 YNNKEL (reference sequence). The CDR3 contains 13 residues. Trimming removed 4 bases at V and 2 bases at J, with 9 bases between. For the CDR3, the DNA is TGTGCCAGCAGCCCTCGACAGGCCTACGAGCAGTACTTC. Translated: CASSPRQAYEQYF.

The chain couples TRBV5-1 to TRBJ1-2; no reliable D call. V lost 1 base, J lost 0 bases, and 7 bases lay in between. The CDR3 spans 14 residues. Germline assignment: CDR1 SGHRS and CDR2 YFSETQ. CDR3 residues: CASSLMDPNYGYTF. The CDR3 bases are TGCGCCAGCAGCTTGATGGACCCTAACTATGGCTACACCTTC.

This chain joins TRBV6-5 and TRBJ1-5; 7 bases line up with TRBD1. Germline CDR1 reads MNHEY; CDR2 reads SVGAGI. The CDR3 runs 14 residues. The V gene end was trimmed by 6 bases and the J gene end by 3 bases; junction bases not matched to a gene: 5. The CDR3 DNA sequence: TGTGCCAGCAGAGAGGGACAGATCAATCAGCCCCAGCATTTT. It encodes CASREGQINQPQHF.

The chain couples TRBV6-5 to TRBJ1-1; D uncertain. The length of the CDR3 is 15 residues. V was trimmed by 0 bases and J by 0 bases, leaving 8 bases between them. CDR1 and CDR2 (germline): MNHEY, SVGAGI. CDR3 in DNA: TGTGCCAGCAGTTACTCTGGCAGCTTGAACACTGAAGCTTTCTTT. This codes for CASSYSGSLNTEAFF.

The chain joins TRBV4-3 to TRBJ2-7, with D unresolved. This CDR3 has 15 amino acids. Germline values: CDR1 LGHNA, CDR2 YSLEER. V was cut by 0 bases and J by 6 bases, with 15 bases left in between. CDR3 DNA: TGCGCCAGCAGCCAAGATGAAGCCAGCCTAAGCGAGCAGTACTTC. The encoded protein is CASSQDEASLSEQYF.

The V and J genes are TRBV7-2 and TRBJ1-1; no clear D gene. Germline CDR1 SGHTA, CDR2 FQGNSA. CDR3 size: 13 residues. With 5 bases removed from V and 6 bases from J, the gap between germline ends came to 13 bases. The CDR3 bases are TGTGCCAGCAGCCCTGGAACCCCGGCTGAAGCTTTCTTT. It codes for CASSPGTPAEAFF.

This chain connects TRBV9 to TRBJ2-1; no clear D gene. V lost 0 bases to trimming and J lost 5 bases, with 3 bases between them. The germline V gene encodes CDR1 SGDLS and CDR2 YYNGEE. The CDR3 spans 12 residues. The DNA for the CDR3 is TGTGCCAGCAGCGTAGGGGACAATGAGCAGTTCTTC. Amino acid sequence: CASSVGDNEQFF.